The 6 T cell receptor beta chains listed next were all sequenced from one sample in a study of identifying expanded T cells in peripheral blood. The table came from immunoSEQ multiplex PCR; TCRdb's copy has only in-frame clones and leaves some out. This table holds 90,000 to 100,000 clones, 85% to 90% found once. Sequenced: blood. All receptors come from a person aged 18 to 70 in good health.

This chain uses TRBV7-5 with TRBJ2-2. TRBV7-5 is a pseudogene locus. This CDR3 has 16 residues. The CDR3 reads CVRSYLFGRNTGELFF. CDR3 bases: TGTGTCAGAAGCTACCTCTTCGGACGGAACACCGGGGAGCTGTTTTTT.

This rearrangement joins TRBV5-1 to TRBJ1-3; unclear D gene. Germline lookup yields CDR1 SGHRS and CDR2 YFSETQ. With 0 bases removed from V and 5 bases from J, the gap between germline ends came to 15 bases. This CDR3 contains 16 residues. CDR3 region: CASSLVGGVERNTIYF. In DNA, the CDR3 is TGCGCCAGCAGCTTGGTCGGTGGAGTAGAGCGAAACACCATATATTTT.

Only a few counts were recorded for this clone. The chain couples TRBV4-2 to TRBJ2-7; D might be TRBD2 (6 bases). V gave up 4 bases and J gave up 5 bases, with 12 bases separating them. CDR1 is LGHNA, CDR2 YNFKEQ, per germline. This CDR3 is built from 13 residues. The CDR3 sequence: CASSPEEGNEQYF. The DNA for the CDR3 is TGTGCCAGCAGCCCAGAGGAGGGCAACGAGCAGTACTTC.

This rearrangement joins TRBV30 to TRBJ2-1, with 15 bases aligning to TRBD2. The CDR3 sequence is 14 residues long. V shed 5 bases, J shed 10 bases, and the junction held 6 bases outside the gene matches. The germline gives CDR1 GTSNPN, CDR2 SVGIG (reference sequence). The chain's CDR3 is CAWAPGTSGGEQFF. The CDR3 DNA reads TGTGCCTGGGCCCCGGGGACTAGCGGGGGGGAGCAGTTCTTC.

This clone was seen just once. The chain recombines TRBV5-1 with TRBJ1-1; TRBD1 aligns across 8 bases. Germline V CDR1 and CDR2: SGHRS, YFSETQ. V lost 4 bases and J lost 0; bases outside the gene matches: 8. CDR3 length equals 16 residues. As DNA, the CDR3 is TGCGCCAGCAGCACCGACAGGGGACGCATGAACACTGAAGCTTTCTTT. It is translated as CASSTDRGRMNTEAFF.

This chain joins TRBV10-3 and TRBJ1-6, with TRBD1 as a possible D gene (6 bases). Trimming pared 0 bases from V and 8 bases from J, leaving 14 bases between. Germline V lookup: CDR1 ENHRY, CDR2 SYGVKD. This CDR3 region has 16 residues. CDR3 sequence (DNA): TGTGCCATCAGTGAGTCGTTTACAGGGACCCATTCACCCCTCCACTTT. It is translated as CAISESFTGTHSPLHF.